This paragraph covers one T cell receptor (beta chain) sequence. The V end was cut by 6 bases, the J end by 4 bases, with 15 bases between. Germline V gene sequence: CDR1 MNHNY, CDR2 SVGAGI (reference sequence). This CDR3 spans 14 amino acids. This sample is part of a study of blood T cell repertoires in COVID-19. The method was immunoSEQ multiplex PCR; TCRdb's version includes in-frame clones alone and lacks a portion of them. This sample carries roughly 150,000 clones, 85% to 90% of them seen once, and the ten largest clones take 2.5% to 3%. This TCR derives from a man in his fifties or sixties with active or convalescent COVID-19. Input material: peripheral blood. This chain connects TRBV6-6 to TRBJ1-1; D remains unclear. CDR3 sequence (DNA): TGTGCCAGCAGACCGACCCCGGGGAGCACTGAAGCTTTCTTT. Translating gives CASRPTPGSTEAFF.